The clone carrying this T cell receptor (beta chain) was recorded a few times. The data originate from a study of T-cell reconstitution after alpha-beta-depleted transplantation in children. Trimming stripped 2 bases from V and 0 bases from J, with 11 bases between. This CDR3 has 16 residues. Germline loops: CDR1 ENHRY, CDR2 SYGVKD. Unique molecular identifiers featured in how the TCRbeta library was prepared. One entry per CDR3 protein results from TCRdb running MiXCR on the PCR reads. The profile covers 450,000 to 550,000 distinct CDR3 sequences, with roughly an eighth appearing a single time and approximately 14% taken by the ten largest.

The chain combines TRBV10-3 with TRBJ1-3, with D possibly TRBD1 on 5 matching bases. The clonotype originates from a female patient aged 2 to 10 who had a stem cell transplant for aplastic anemia, so the T cells may come from the graft donor. The input for sequencing was PBMCs, mostly from graft donor cells, taken 180 days after TCRalphabeta/CD19-depleted stem cell transplant. CDR3: CAISERGHSSGNTIYF. In DNA form, the CDR3 reads TGTGCCATCAGTGAGCGGGGCCACAGCTCTGGAAACACCATATATTTT.